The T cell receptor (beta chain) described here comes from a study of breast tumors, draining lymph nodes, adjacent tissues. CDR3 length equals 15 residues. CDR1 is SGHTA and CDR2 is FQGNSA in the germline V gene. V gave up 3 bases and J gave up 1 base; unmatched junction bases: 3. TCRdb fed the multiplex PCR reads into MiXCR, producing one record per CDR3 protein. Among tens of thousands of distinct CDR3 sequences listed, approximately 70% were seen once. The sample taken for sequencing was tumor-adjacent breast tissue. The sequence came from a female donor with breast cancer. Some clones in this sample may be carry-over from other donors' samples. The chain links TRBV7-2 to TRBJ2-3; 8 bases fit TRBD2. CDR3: CASSFDSGGTDTQYF. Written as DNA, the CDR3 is TGTGCCAGCAGCTTTGATAGCGGGGGCACAGATACGCAGTATTTT. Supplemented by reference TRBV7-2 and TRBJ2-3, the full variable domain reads GAGVSQSPSNKVTEKGKDVELRCDPISGHTALYWYRQSLGQGLEFLIYFQGNSAPDKSGLPSDRFSAERTGGSVSTLTIQRTQQEDSAVYLCASSFDSGGTDTQYFGPGTRLTVL.